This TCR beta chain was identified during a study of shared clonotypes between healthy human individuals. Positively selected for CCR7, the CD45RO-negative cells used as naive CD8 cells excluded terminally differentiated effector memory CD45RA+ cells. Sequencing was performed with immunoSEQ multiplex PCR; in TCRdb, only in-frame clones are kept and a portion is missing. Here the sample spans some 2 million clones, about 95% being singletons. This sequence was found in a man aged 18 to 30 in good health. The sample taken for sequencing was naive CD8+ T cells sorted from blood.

The CDR3: CASSLPATSGTYEQYF. In DNA form, the CDR3 reads TGCGCCAGCAGCTTACCCGCGACTAGCGGTACCTACGAGCAGTACTTC. This chain links TRBV5-1 with TRBJ2-7; the match to TRBD2 covers 9 bases. This CDR3 region has 16 residues. Germline V gives CDR1 SGHRS, CDR2 YFSETQ. V shed 2 bases and J 2 bases; nucleotides not matched to a gene: 8.